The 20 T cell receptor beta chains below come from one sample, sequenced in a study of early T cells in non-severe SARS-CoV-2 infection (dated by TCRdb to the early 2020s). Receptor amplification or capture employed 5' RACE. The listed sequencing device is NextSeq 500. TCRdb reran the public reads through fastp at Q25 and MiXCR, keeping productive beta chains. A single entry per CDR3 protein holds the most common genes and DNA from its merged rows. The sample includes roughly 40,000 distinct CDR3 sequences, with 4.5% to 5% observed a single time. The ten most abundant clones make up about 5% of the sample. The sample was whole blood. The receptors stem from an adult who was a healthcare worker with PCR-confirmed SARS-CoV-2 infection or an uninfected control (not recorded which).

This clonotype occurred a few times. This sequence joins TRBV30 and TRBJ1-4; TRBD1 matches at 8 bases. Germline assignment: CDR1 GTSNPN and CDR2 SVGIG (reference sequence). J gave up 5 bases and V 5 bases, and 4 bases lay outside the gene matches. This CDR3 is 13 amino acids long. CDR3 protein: CAWADRVNEKLFF. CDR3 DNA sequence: TGTGCCTGGGCGGACAGGGTGAATGAAAAACTGTTTTTT. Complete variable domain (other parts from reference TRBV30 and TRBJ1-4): SQTIHQWPATLVQPVGSPLSLECTVEGTSNPNLYWYRQAAGRGLQLLFYSVGIGQISSEVPQNLSASRPQDRQFILSSKKLLLSDSGFYLCAWADRVNEKLFFGSGTQLSVL.

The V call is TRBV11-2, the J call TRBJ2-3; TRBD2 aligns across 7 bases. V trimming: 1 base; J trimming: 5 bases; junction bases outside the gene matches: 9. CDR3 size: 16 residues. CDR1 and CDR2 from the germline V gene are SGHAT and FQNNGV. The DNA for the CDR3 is TGTGCCAGCAGCTTAGGCGGTGCGGGAGCGATAGATACGCAGTATTTT. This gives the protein CASSLGGAGAIDTQYF.

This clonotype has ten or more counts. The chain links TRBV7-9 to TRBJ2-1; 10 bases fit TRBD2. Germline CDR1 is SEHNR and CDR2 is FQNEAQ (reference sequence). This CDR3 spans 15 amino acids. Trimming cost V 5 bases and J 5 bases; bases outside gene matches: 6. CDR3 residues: CASSPGSGRDNEQFF. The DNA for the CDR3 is TGTGCCAGCAGCCCTGGGAGCGGGAGGGACAATGAGCAGTTCTTC.

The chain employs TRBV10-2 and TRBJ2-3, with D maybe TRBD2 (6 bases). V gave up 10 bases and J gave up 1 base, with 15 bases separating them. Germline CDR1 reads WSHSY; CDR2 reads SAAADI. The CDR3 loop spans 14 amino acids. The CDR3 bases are TGCGCCACCGCTCTAGCGAGTGGCACAGATACGCAGTATTTT. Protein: CATALASGTDTQYF.

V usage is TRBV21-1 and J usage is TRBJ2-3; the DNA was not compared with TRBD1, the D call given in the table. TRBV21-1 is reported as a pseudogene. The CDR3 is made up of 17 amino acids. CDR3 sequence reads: CASSKSMTGEFTDTQYF. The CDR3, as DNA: TGTGCCAGCAGCAAATCTATGACAGGGGAATTCACAGATACGCAGTATTTT.

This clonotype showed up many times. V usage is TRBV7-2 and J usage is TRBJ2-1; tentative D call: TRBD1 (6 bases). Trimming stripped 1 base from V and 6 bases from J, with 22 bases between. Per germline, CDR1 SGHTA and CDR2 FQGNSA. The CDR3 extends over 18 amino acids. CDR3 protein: CASSLGGQGIKPRNEQFF. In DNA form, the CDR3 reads TGTGCCAGCAGCTTAGGGGGCCAGGGGATTAAGCCCCGCAATGAGCAGTTCTTC.

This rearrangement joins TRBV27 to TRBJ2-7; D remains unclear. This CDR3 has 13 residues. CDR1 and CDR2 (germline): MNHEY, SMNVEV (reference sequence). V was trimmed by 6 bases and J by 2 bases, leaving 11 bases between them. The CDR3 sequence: CASRGNTAYEQYF. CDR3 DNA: TGTGCCAGCAGGGGGAACACCGCCTACGAGCAGTACTTC.

This chain's CDR3 is CASSLSGAGGSINEQFF. The CDR3 DNA follows: TGTGCCAGCAGCTTATCAGGAGCGGGAGGGTCCATCAATGAGCAGTTCTTC. V gene TRBV7-9 combines with J gene TRBJ2-1; 10 nucleotides line up with TRBD2. After removal of 2 bases from V and 6 bases from J, the junction contained 10 bases not matched to a gene. Germline V gives CDR1 SEHNR, CDR2 FQNEAQ (reference sequence). The CDR3 loop spans 17 amino acids.

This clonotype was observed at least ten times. The CDR3 DNA sequence: TGTGCCAGCAGCTTAGACCCTAGTTCCCAAGAGACCCAGTACTTC. It is translated as CASSLDPSSQETQYF. The chain joins TRBV7-2 to TRBJ2-5; D unresolved. The ends were cut back, 1 base at V and 1 base at J, with 10 bases in the middle. There are 15 residues in the CDR3. Looked up from germline, CDR1 is SGHTA and CDR2 is FQGNSA.

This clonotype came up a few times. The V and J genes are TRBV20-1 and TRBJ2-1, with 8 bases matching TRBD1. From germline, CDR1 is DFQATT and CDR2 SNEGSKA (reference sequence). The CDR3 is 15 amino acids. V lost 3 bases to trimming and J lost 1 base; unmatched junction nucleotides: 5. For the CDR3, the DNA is TGCAGTGCTAGTAGCAGGGGGCTATCCTACAATGAGCAGTTCTTC. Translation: CSASSRGLSYNEQFF.

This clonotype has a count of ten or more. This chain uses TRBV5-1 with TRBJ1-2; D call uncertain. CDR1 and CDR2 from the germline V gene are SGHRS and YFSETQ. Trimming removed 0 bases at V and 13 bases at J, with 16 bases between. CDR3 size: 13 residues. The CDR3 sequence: CASSLALDGRSTF. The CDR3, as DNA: TGCGCCAGCAGCTTGGCTCTGGATGGCAGGAGCACCTTC.

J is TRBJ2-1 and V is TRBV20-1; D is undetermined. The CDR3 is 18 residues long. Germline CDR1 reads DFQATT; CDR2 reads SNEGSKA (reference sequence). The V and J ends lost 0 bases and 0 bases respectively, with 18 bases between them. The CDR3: CSARDPGSGRSSYNEQFF. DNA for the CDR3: TGCAGTGCTAGAGATCCAGGATCTGGACGGAGCTCCTACAATGAGCAGTTCTTC.

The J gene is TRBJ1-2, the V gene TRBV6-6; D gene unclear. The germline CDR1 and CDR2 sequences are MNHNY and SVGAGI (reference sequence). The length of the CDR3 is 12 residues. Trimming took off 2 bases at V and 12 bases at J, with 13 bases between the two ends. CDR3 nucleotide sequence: TGTGCCAGCAGTTACGGTTCCAGGTCGGACACCTTC. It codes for CASSYGSRSDTF.

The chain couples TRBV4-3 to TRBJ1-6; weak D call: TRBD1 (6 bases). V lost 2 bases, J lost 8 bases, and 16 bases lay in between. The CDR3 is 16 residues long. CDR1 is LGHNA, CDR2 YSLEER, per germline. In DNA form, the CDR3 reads TGCGCCAGCAGCCAAAACTACCTCTCAGGGGATTCACCCCTCCACTTT. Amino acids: CASSQNYLSGDSPLHF.

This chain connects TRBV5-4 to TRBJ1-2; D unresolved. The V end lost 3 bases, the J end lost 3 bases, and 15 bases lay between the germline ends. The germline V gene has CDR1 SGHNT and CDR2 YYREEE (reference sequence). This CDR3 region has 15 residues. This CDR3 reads CASSSTSNSYYGYTF. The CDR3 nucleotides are TGTGCCAGCAGCTCCACCAGTAACAGTTACTATGGCTACACCTTC.

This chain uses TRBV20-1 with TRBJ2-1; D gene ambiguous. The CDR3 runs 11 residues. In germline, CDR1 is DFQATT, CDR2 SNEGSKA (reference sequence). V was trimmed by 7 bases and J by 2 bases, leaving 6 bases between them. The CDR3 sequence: CSVWTYNEQFF. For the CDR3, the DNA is TGCAGTGTTTGGACCTACAATGAGCAGTTCTTC.

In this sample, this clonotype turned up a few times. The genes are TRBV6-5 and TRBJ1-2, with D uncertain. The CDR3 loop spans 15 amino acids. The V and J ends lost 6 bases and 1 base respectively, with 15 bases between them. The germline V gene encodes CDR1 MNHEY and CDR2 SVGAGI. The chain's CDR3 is CASSNGLGLNYGYTF. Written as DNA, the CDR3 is TGTGCCAGCAGCAATGGCTTAGGCCTTAACTATGGCTACACCTTC.

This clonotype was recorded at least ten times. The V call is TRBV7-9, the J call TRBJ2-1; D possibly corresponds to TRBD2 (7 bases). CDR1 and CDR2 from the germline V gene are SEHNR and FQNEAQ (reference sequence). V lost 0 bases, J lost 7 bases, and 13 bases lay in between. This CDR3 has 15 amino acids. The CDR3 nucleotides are TGTGCCAGCAGCTTAGCGGGGGGGCCTTGGAATGAGCAGTTCTTC. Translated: CASSLAGGPWNEQFF.

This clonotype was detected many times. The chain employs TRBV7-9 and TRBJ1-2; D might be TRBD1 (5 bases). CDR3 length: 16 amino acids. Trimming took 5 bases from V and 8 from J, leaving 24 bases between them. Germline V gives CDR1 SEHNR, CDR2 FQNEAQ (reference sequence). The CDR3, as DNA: TGTGCCAGCAGCCCCGACAAGTTAATCGGGGCCGACGGCTACACCTTC. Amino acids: CASSPDKLIGADGYTF.

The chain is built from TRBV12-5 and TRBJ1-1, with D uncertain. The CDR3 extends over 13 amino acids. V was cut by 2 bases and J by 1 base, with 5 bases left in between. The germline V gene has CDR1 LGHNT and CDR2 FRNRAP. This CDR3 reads CASGLQENTEAFF. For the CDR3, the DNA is TGTGCTAGTGGTTTGCAAGAGAACACTGAAGCTTTCTTT.